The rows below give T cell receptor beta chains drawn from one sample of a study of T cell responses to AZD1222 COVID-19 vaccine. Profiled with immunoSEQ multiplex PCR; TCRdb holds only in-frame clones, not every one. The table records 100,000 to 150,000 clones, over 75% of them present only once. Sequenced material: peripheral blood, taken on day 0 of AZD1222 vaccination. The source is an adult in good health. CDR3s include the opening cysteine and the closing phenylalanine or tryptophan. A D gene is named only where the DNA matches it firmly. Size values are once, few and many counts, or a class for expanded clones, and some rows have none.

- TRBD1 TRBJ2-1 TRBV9 CASSATGTGNNEQFF TGTGCCAGCAGCGCCACCGGGACAGGGAACAATGAGCAGTTCTTC
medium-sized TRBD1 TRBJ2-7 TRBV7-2 CASSLGQGFYEQYF TGTGCCAGCAGCTTAGGACAGGGTTTCTACGAGCAGTACTTC
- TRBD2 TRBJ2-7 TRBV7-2 CASSYLPFGTNYYEQYF TGTGCCAGCAGCTATCTCCCGTTCGGGACTAACTACTACGAGCAGTACTTC
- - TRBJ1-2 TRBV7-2 CASSLAGYGYTF TGTGCCAGCAGCTTAGCAGGGTATGGCTACACCTTC
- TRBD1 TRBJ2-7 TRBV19 CASRIKAGGSYEQYF TGTGCCAGTAGAATCAAGGCAGGGGGATCCTACGAGCAGTACTTC
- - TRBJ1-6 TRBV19 CASSGGPPNSPLHF TGTGCCAGTAGTGGTGGGCCCCCAAATTCACCCCTCCACTTT
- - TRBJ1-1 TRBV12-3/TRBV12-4 CASSLQENTEAFF TGTGCCAGCAGTTTGCAGGAGAACACTGAAGCTTTCTTT
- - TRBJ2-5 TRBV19 CASSTPGGQETQYF TGTGCCAGTAGTACCCCCGGGGGTCAAGAGACCCAGTACTTC
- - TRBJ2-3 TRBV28 CASSPLWGAADTEYF TGTGCCAGCAGTCCTTTGTGGGGGGCGGCAGATACGGAGTATTTT
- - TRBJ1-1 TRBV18 CASSRERTQNTEAFF TGTGCCAGCTCCCGCGAGAGGACGCAGAACACTGAAGCTTTCTTT
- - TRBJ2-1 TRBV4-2 CASSQSLAITINEQFF TGTGCCAGCAGCCAATCTTTAGCCATAACTATCAATGAGCAGTTCTTC
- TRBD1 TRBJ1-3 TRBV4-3 CASSQGTGADRRYF TGCGCCAGCAGCCAAGGGACAGGAGCCGATCGCAGGTATTTT
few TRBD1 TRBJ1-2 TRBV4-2 CASSQEPIPGQGDYGYTF TGTGCCAGCAGCCAAGAACCTATACCGGGACAGGGGGACTATGGCTACACCTTC
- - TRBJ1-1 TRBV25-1 CASSGRQVAEAFF TGTGCCAGCAGTGGCCGACAGGTGGCTGAAGCTTTCTTT
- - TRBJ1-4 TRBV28 CASSFTVGGEKLFF TGTGCCAGCAGCTTTACAGTAGGTGGTGAAAAACTGTTTTTT
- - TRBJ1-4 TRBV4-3 CASSQDLTGRLNPLFF TGCGCCAGCAGCCAAGATTTGACGGGAAGGCTTAATCCCCTGTTTTTT
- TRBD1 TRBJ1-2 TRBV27 CASSGYGQDDYGYTF TGTGCCAGCAGTGGCTACGGACAGGATGACTATGGCTACACCTTC
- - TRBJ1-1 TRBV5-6 CASRITANTEAFF TGTGCCAGCAGGATAACAGCGAACACTGAAGCTTTCTTT
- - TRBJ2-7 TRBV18 CASSPPEGWPNEQYF TGTGCCAGCTCACCACCGGAGGGGTGGCCTAACGAGCAGTACTTC
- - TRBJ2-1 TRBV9 CASTASLSPADEQFF TGTGCCAGCACCGCCAGCTTGAGTCCCGCGGATGAGCAGTTCTTC
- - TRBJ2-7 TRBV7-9 CASTILGSDVEQYF TGTGCCAGCACTATATTGGGATCGGATGTCGAGCAGTACTTC
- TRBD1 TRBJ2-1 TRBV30 CAFLDRGIIEQFF TGTGCTTTTCTGGACAGGGGGATTATTGAGCAGTTCTTC
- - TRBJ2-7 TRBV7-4 CASSSKPWGRFYEQYF TGTGCCAGCAGCTCCAAACCCTGGGGACGGTTCTACGAGCAGTACTTC
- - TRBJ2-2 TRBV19 CASSRTVRGTGELFF TGTGCCAGTAGTAGGACAGTGCGAGGGACCGGGGAGCTGTTTTTT
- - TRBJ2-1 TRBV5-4 CASSLYSPNEQFF TGTGCCAGCAGCTTGTACAGTCCCAATGAGCAGTTCTTC
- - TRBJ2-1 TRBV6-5 CASALGGPNEQFF TGTGCCAGCGCACTGGGGGGCCCGAATGAGCAGTTCTTC
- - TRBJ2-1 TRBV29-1 CSVQGGGYNEQFF TGCAGCGTACAGGGGGGGGGATACAATGAGCAGTTCTTC
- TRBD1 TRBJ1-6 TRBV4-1 CASSLDRGDSPLHF TGCGCCAGCAGCTTGGACAGGGGTGATTCACCCCTCCACTTT
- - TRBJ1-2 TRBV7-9 CASSLVGGYYGYTF TGTGCCAGCAGCTTGGTTGGCGGCTACTATGGCTACACCTTC
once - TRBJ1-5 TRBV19 CASSNPDTGNNQPQHF TGTGCCAGTAGTAATCCCGATACAGGGAACAATCAGCCCCAGCATTTT
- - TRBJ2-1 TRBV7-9 CASSSPRHQTKPFF TGTGCCAGCAGCTCCCCCCGACATCAGACTAAACCGTTCTTC
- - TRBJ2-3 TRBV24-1 CATSDLRGRDRTDTQYF TGTGCCACCAGTGATTTGCGGGGCAGGGACCGCACAGATACGCAGTATTTT
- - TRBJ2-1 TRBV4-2 CASSQVGTNNEQFF TGTGCCAGCAGCCAAGTTGGAACTAACAATGAGCAGTTCTTC
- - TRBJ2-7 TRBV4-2 CASSQRSSEAYEQYF TGTGCCAGCAGCCAGCGGAGCTCTGAGGCCTACGAGCAGTACTTC
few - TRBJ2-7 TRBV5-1 CASSLLRQNEQYF TGCGCCAGCAGCTTGTTGAGGCAGAACGAGCAGTACTTC
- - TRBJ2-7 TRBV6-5 CASSYSRGAPSYEQYF TGTGCCAGCAGTTACTCAAGGGGGGCCCCCTCCTACGAGCAGTACTTC
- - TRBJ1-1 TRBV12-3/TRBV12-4 CASSRTYEAFF TGTGCCAGCAGTCGGACATACGAAGCTTTCTTT
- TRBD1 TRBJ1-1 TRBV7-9 CASIGQGTPNTEAFF TGTGCCAGCATAGGACAGGGAACCCCGAACACTGAAGCTTTCTTT
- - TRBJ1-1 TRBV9 CASSALGALVQGEAFF TGTGCCAGCAGCGCTTTAGGGGCGCTGGTTCAGGGTGAAGCTTTCTTT
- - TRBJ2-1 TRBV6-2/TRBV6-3 CASSYGGASNEQFF TGTGCCAGCAGTTACGGGGGGGCCTCCAATGAGCAGTTCTTC
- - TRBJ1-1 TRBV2 CASGGRANTEAFF TGTGCCAGCGGGGGACGGGCAAACACTGAAGCTTTCTTT
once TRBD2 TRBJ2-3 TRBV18 CASSPGNSGDQDTQYF TGTGCCAGCTCACCTGGGAATAGCGGGGATCAAGATACGCAGTATTTT
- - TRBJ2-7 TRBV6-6 CASARFNLDEQYF TGTGCCAGCGCCCGGTTCAACCTTGACGAGCAGTACTTC
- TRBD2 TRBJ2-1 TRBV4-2 CASSQGERAGGNNEQFF TGTGCCAGCAGCCAAGGGGAGCGGGCGGGGGGTAACAATGAGCAGTTCTTC
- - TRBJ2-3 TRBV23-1 CASTGGPGTDTQYF TGCGCCAGCACCGGGGGGCCGGGGACAGATACGCAGTATTTT
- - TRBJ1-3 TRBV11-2 CASSPTGYSGNTIYF TGTGCCAGCAGCCCGACGGGATACTCTGGAAACACCATATATTTT
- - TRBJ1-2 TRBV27 CASRGRGGYTF TGTGCCAGCAGGGGGCGTGGGGGCTACACCTTC
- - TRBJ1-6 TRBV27 CASRRHNSPLHF TGTGCCAGCAGACGACATAATTCACCCCTCCACTTT
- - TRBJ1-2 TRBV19 CASLPAAGSYGYTF TGTGCCAGTCTCCCGGCAGCCGGAAGTTATGGCTACACCTTC
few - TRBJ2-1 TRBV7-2 CASSAKRGEHSYNEQFF TGTGCCAGCAGCGCCAAAAGGGGGGAACATTCCTACAATGAGCAGTTCTTC
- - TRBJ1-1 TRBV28 CASSESGTNTEAFF TGTGCCAGCAGTGAGTCAGGTACTAACACTGAAGCTTTCTTT
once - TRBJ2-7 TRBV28 CASSPAGIPYEQYF TGTGCCAGCAGTCCAGCAGGGATACCCTACGAGCAGTACTTC
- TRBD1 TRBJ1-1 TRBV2 CASTLQGSNTEAFF TGTGCCAGCACCCTACAGGGGAGCAACACTGAAGCTTTCTTT
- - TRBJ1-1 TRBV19 CASSIRQSLNTEAFF TGTGCCAGTAGTATACGACAGAGCTTGAACACTGAAGCTTTCTTT
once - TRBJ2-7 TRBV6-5 CASRAPGTQTYEQYF TGTGCCAGCAGGGCCCCCGGGACACAAACCTACGAGCAGTACTTC